This T cell receptor (beta chain) stems from a study of Ad26.COV2.S vaccination and SARS-CoV-2 variants. Study-wide background: Donor joined the COV1001 Ad26.COV2.S trial arm. Participants got Ad26.COV2.S intramuscularly, once or twice 56 days apart. Study-level findings and limits: The breadth of spike-specific CD8+ and CD4+ T cell responses after vaccination was reportedly substantial. Placebo recipients showed lower spike-specific TCR breadth than vaccinees.

In regard to this clone: Its cognate antigen is unknown.

This CDR3 is 13 amino acids long. V was cut by 5 bases and J by 4 bases, with 11 bases left in between. Treatment noted: 19 received Ad26.COV2.S at low or high dose, single or two shots; 5 received placebo; per-sample allocation not given. Sampling took place 63 days after the first vaccine or placebo injection. Clones were read by immunoSEQ multiplex PCR, and TCRdb kept only the in-frame ones, dropping some. The table records roughly 350,000 clones, approximately 86% of them present only once. The V gene is TRBV12-3 or TRBV12-4, the J gene TRBJ2-5, with D unclear. Here the sequenced sample was peripheral blood, taken in a trial of Ad26.COV2.S vaccine versus placebo. The receptor was derived from a person aged 18-65 years who received the Ad26.COV2.S COVID-19 vaccine or a placebo. CDR3: CASSPPSSETQYF. The CDR3 DNA is TGTGCCAGCAGTCCCCCCTCTTCAGAGACCCAGTACTTC.